One sample yielded the 27 T cell receptor beta chains listed below, sequenced in a study of tumor-infiltrating lymphocytes in localized non-small cell lung cancer. Method: immunoSEQ multiplex PCR; TCRdb's copy keeps in-frame clones and lacks some. The sample holds about 8,400 clones; approximately 80% are singletons and the top ten take over 4.5%. The sequenced material came from lung tumor tissue. All receptors come from a human donor with non-small cell lung cancer.

The V call is TRBV7-8, the J call TRBJ2-5; D perhaps matches TRBD2 (5 bases). Germline CDR1 and CDR2: SGHVS and FQNEAQ. The CDR3 spans 13 residues. Trimming removed 5 bases from V and 5 bases from J, with 12 bases in between. CDR3 sequence (DNA): TGTGCCAGCAGCAAGGACCGAGGGGAGACCCAGTACTTC. As protein: CASSKDRGETQYF.

This CDR3 reads CASSAFVTGGAVEQYF. The CDR3 DNA reads as TGTGCCAGCTCGGCCTTCGTCACGGGGGGGGCGGTCGAGCAGTACTTC. The chain employs TRBV18 and TRBJ2-7, with 8 bases fitting TRBD2. This CDR3 is built from 16 residues. Trimming took 6 bases from V and 6 from J; bases not matched to a gene: 16. The germline V gene has CDR1 KGHSH and CDR2 LQKENI.

This clone was counted between two and nine times. The chain carries TRBV30 and TRBJ2-1; D is unclear. There are 11 residues in the CDR3. The V end was cut by 3 bases, the J end by 7 bases, with 7 bases between. Germline CDR1 GTSNPN, CDR2 SVGIG (reference sequence). CDR3 in amino acids: CAWRVWNEQFF. For the CDR3, the DNA is TGTGCCTGGAGGGTCTGGAATGAGCAGTTCTTC.

This clone occurred a few times. V usage is TRBV9 and J usage is TRBJ1-2; D not certain. The CDR3 runs 14 residues. CDR1 is SGDLS and CDR2 is YYNGEE in the germline V gene. Deletions cut 6 bases from V and 5 bases from J, with 17 bases between. CDR3 protein: CASTPSTGGYGYTF. The CDR3 DNA reads TGTGCCAGCACCCCCTCGACGGGTGGGTATGGCTACACCTTC.

This clone has more than one count but fewer than ten. Germline is not matched at one junction end, which may reflect a read error. The rearrangement links TRBV7-7 to TRBJ2-1; 9 bases align to TRBD2. This CDR3 region has 13 residues. Germline V gives CDR1 SSHAT, CDR2 FNYEAQ (reference sequence). DNA of the CDR3: TGTGCTAGCAGCTTGGGACTAGCCGATGAGCAGTTCTTC. It translates to CASSLGLADEQFF.

This chain connects TRBV6-1 to TRBJ2-2; D ambiguous. The CDR3 sequence is 16 residues long. Looked up from germline, CDR1 is MNHNS and CDR2 is SASEGT. V was trimmed by 4 bases and J by 0 bases, leaving 12 bases between them. CDR3 coding DNA: TGTGCCAGCAGTGGCCACGGCGGTACGAACACCGGGGAGCTGTTTTTT. It is translated as CASSGHGGTNTGELFF.

The chain combines TRBV5-1 with TRBJ2-3; D could derive from TRBD1 or TRBD2 (5 bases each). V gave up 0 bases and J gave up 3 bases, with 8 bases separating them. The germline gives CDR1 SGHRS, CDR2 YFSETQ. This CDR3 is 14 amino acids long. CDR3 amino acids: CASSLDGGTDTQYF. As DNA, the CDR3 is TGCGCCAGCAGCTTGGATGGGGGAACAGATACGCAGTATTTT.

In this sample, this clone turned up once. V is TRBV19 and J is TRBJ2-6, with D possibly TRBD2 on 5 matching bases. This CDR3 region has 15 residues. Germline CDR1 is LNHDA and CDR2 is SQIVND (reference sequence). The V and J ends lost 5 bases and 4 bases respectively, with 12 bases between them. CDR3 sequence (DNA): TGTGCCAGTAGTGCTACGGGGTCCGGGGCCAACGTCCTGACTTTC. Amino acids: CASSATGSGANVLTF.

This chain uses TRBV5-6 with TRBJ2-1; TRBD2 might be the D (5 bases). V was shortened by 1 base and J by 9 bases, with 17 bases between the two germline ends. CDR1 is SGHDT and CDR2 is YYEEEE in the germline V gene. The CDR3 extends over 15 amino acids. The CDR3: CASSLIDYRLLEQFF. The CDR3 region has the DNA TGTGCCAGCAGCTTGATAGACTACCGACTCCTTGAGCAGTTCTTC.

This clone came up a few times. This chain links TRBV30 with TRBJ2-7; D remains ambiguous. Trimming took off 7 bases at V and 2 bases at J, with 24 bases between the two ends. This CDR3 is 16 amino acids long. The V gene's germline CDR1 is GTSNPN and CDR2 SVGIG (reference sequence). The CDR3 bases are TGTGCCTATTCCCGCCCATCGTTGGTAGTGACCTACGAGCAGTACTTC. Its protein is CAYSRPSLVVTYEQYF.

V is TRBV27 and J is TRBJ2-7; possible D gene TRBD2, 5 bases. There are 14 residues in the CDR3. CDR1 and CDR2 from the germline V gene are MNHEY and SMNVEV (reference sequence). V lost 5 bases and J 1 base, leaving 12 bases between the germline ends. CDR3 DNA: TGTGCCAGCAGTCCGGACGGGGATTCCTACGAGCAGTACTTC. Translation gives CASSPDGDSYEQYF.

This sequence joins TRBV2 and TRBJ2-1; 8 bases agree with TRBD1. V trimming: 7 bases; J trimming: 10 bases; junction bases outside the gene matches: 15. The CDR3 extends over 15 amino acids. The germline V gene encodes CDR1 SNHLY and CDR2 FYNNEI. The CDR3 sequence is CASMADRVIGREQFF. The CDR3 DNA sequence: TGTGCCAGCATGGCGGACAGGGTGATAGGAAGGGAGCAGTTCTTC.

The J gene is TRBJ2-7, the V gene TRBV10-3, with D perhaps given as TRBD1 or TRBD2 (5 bases each). CDR1 and CDR2 (germline): ENHRY, SYGVKD. The CDR3 has 12 residues. The V and J ends lost 7 bases and 5 bases respectively, with 12 bases between them. CDR3: CAITEGDHEQYF. The CDR3 nucleotides are TGTGCCATCACCGAAGGGGACCACGAGCAGTACTTC.

The chain links TRBV7-2 to TRBJ1-2; D is unclear. CDR1 is SGHTA, CDR2 FQGNSA, per germline. With 3 bases removed from V and 8 bases from J, the gap between germline ends came to 22 bases. There are 16 residues in the CDR3. The CDR3 here is CASSLNPYAGNYGYTF. CDR3 DNA: TGTGCCAGCAGCTTGAATCCCTATGCGGGGAATTACGGCTACACCTTC.

The genes are TRBV7-3 and TRBJ1-1; D is undetermined. V was shortened by 0 bases and J by 6 bases, with 14 bases between the two germline ends. Germline CDR1 SGHTA, CDR2 FQGTGA. The CDR3 is 15 residues long. The chain's CDR3 is CASSLTGREGSEAFF. CDR3 nucleotide sequence: TGTGCCAGCAGCTTAACTGGACGGGAGGGCTCTGAAGCTTTCTTT.

This chain connects TRBV4-3 to TRBJ1-2; D gene unclear. Germline-derived CDR1 and CDR2 are LGHNA and YSLEER. The length of the CDR3 is 13 residues. Trimming took off 0 bases at V and 4 bases at J, with 6 bases between the two ends. The CDR3 coding sequence is TGCGCCAGCAGCCAAGACGGACTCTATGGCTACACCTTC. It is translated as CASSQDGLYGYTF.

This chain uses TRBV19 with TRBJ1-5; D is undetermined. Germline CDR1 is LNHDA and CDR2 is SQIVND (reference sequence). V lost 7 bases, J lost 8 bases, and 9 bases lay in between. This CDR3 is built from 11 residues. The CDR3 coding sequence is TGTGCCAGTAAAACCAGTGAGCCCCAGCATTTT. This gives the protein CASKTSEPQHF. The full variable domain, its missing parts supplied by reference TRBV19 and TRBJ1-5, is DGGITQSPKYLFRKEGQNVTLSCEQNLNHDAMYWYRQDPGQGLRLIYYSQIVNDFQKGDIAEGYSVSREKKESFPLTVTSAQKNPTAFYLCASKTSEPQHFGDGTRLSIL.

A few counts support this clone. This rearrangement joins TRBV27 to TRBJ2-7; TRBD1 agrees at 8 bases. Per the germline V gene, CDR1 is MNHEY and CDR2 is SMNVEV (reference sequence). CDR3 length: 15 amino acids. V lost 5 bases to trimming and J lost 1 base; unmatched junction nucleotides: 7. The CDR3 nucleotides read TGTGCCAGCAGTCTCAGACAGGGGTATTCCTACGAGCAGTACTTC. The encoded protein is CASSLRQGYSYEQYF.

The chain carries TRBV19 and TRBJ2-5, with 8 bases matching TRBD1. The CDR3 totals 16 residues. With 5 bases clipped from V and 4 bases from J, the junction kept 12 bases outside the gene matches. In germline, CDR1 is LNHDA, CDR2 SQIVND (reference sequence). In DNA form, the CDR3 reads TGTGCCAGTAGTTCGCGGACAGGGCCTGGGAGAGAGACCCAGTACTTC. Protein product: CASSSRTGPGRETQYF.

The V and J genes are TRBV27 and TRBJ2-7; 10 bases map to TRBD2. J gave up 2 bases and V 6 bases, and 7 bases lay outside the gene matches. The CDR3 runs to 15 residues. Germline V lookup: CDR1 MNHEY, CDR2 SMNVEV (reference sequence). The CDR3 DNA reads as TGTGCCAGCAGAACTCAAAGCGGGAGGGCCTACGAGCAGTACTTC. Amino acids: CASRTQSGRAYEQYF.

The CDR3 loop reads CASSFLRQDVTNEKLFF. In DNA, the CDR3 is TGCGCCAGCAGCTTCCTTCGACAGGACGTTACTAATGAAAAACTGTTTTTT. The chain uses TRBV5-1 and TRBJ1-4, with D tentatively TRBD1 (6 bases). In germline, CDR1 is SGHRS, CDR2 YFSETQ. The CDR3 is made up of 17 amino acids. Trimming removed 2 bases from V and 2 bases from J, with 16 bases in between.

V is TRBV18 and J is TRBJ2-7; no clear D. The length of the CDR3 is 15 residues. The V end was cut by 0 bases, the J end by 5 bases, with 14 bases between. CDR1 is KGHSH, CDR2 LQKENI, per germline. The CDR3 nucleotides are TGTGCCAGCTCACCACCAATCAAGGGAAAGGACGAGCAGTACTTC. Its protein is CASSPPIKGKDEQYF.

This clone was seen more than once but under ten times. The chain has TRBV7-2 and TRBJ1-5; TRBD1 matches at 7 bases. The junction had 8 bases not matched to a gene; V was cut back by 5 bases and J by 4 bases. The CDR3 sequence is 15 residues long. Germline values: CDR1 SGHTA, CDR2 FQGNSA. CDR3: CASSPYPGGNQPQHF. The CDR3 nucleotides are TGTGCCAGCAGCCCCTACCCAGGGGGGAATCAGCCCCAGCATTTT.

The chain employs TRBV5-1 and TRBJ1-3; D may be TRBD1 (5 bases). The CDR3 is 14 amino acids. CDR1 SGHRS and CDR2 YFSETQ come from the germline V gene. The ends were cut back, 7 bases at V and 0 bases at J, with 11 bases in the middle. The CDR3 bases are TGCGCCAGCTCGCAGGGATTCTCTGGAAACACCATATATTTT. Translated, it gives CASSQGFSGNTIYF.

This chain connects TRBV4-3 to TRBJ2-3; D is ambiguous. The V end lost 0 bases, the J end lost 5 bases, and 6 bases lay between the germline ends. The CDR3 spans 13 residues. Per the germline V gene, CDR1 is LGHNA and CDR2 is YSLEER. The CDR3: CASSQELQDTQYF. In DNA form, the CDR3 reads TGCGCCAGCAGCCAAGAACTTCAAGATACGCAGTATTTT.

This sequence joins TRBV6-6 and TRBJ2-7; no clear D gene. Germline CDR1 and CDR2: MNHNY and SVGAGI (reference sequence). There are 12 residues in the CDR3. Trimming removed 1 base from V and 6 bases from J, with 7 bases in between. The CDR3, as DNA: TGTGCCAGCAGTTACTACGGGTCCGAGCAGTACTTC. Residues: CASSYYGSEQYF.

The chain is built from TRBV7-2 and TRBJ2-3; a possible D gene is TRBD2 (6 bases). Trimming shortened V by 7 bases and J by 1 base, and 12 bases separated the two germline ends. The germline V gene encodes CDR1 SGHTA and CDR2 FQGNSA. The CDR3 has 14 residues. Here the CDR3 reads CASKAGSGTDTQYF. Written as DNA, the CDR3 is TGTGCCAGCAAGGCGGGGAGTGGCACAGATACGCAGTATTTT.